The 31 T cell receptor beta chains in this list originate from one sample, sequenced in a study of blood T cell repertoires in COVID-19 (dated by TCRdb to 2020 to 2021). Receptor amplification or capture employed the immunoSEQ multiplex PCR assay. Sourced from immuneACCESS, this table was stored by TCRdb with only in-frame sequences that have V and J called. A share of the clones is absent; for the studies checked, an unresolved V gene accounts for under half, and the remainder has no known explanation. This sample gives 490,000 or so clones in total; around 85% of them show up just once. The top ten clonotypes cover approximately 8% of the sample. The source material was PBMCs or T cells enriched from blood (not recorded which). The receptors were sampled from a woman aged 60-75 years who had recovered from COVID-19.

This clone was detected only a few times. The chain combines TRBV2 with TRBJ1-5; D uncertain. V lost 4 bases, J lost 0 bases, and 13 bases lay in between. The length of the CDR3 is 16 residues. Germline CDR1 and CDR2: SNHLY and FYNNEI. CDR3 in amino acids: CASSAIGAYSNQPQHF. CDR3 nucleotide sequence: TGTGCCAGCAGTGCGATAGGAGCATATAGCAATCAGCCCCAGCATTTT.

This clone was detected once. The rearrangement joins TRBV4-2 to TRBJ1-1; D gene ambiguous. The CDR3 extends over 16 amino acids. Germline values: CDR1 LGHNA, CDR2 YNFKEQ. The V end was cut by 3 bases, the J end by 3 bases, with 17 bases between. CDR3 sequence (DNA): TGTGCCAGCAGCCATTCCCTCCGTAGATTGGACACTGAAGCTTTCTTT. Translation: CASSHSLRRLDTEAFF.

The chain combines TRBV2 with TRBJ1-1, with D tentatively TRBD1 (6 bases). V dropped 7 bases and J dropped 0 bases, with 9 bases sitting between them. The CDR3 has 13 amino acids. The V gene's germline CDR1 is SNHLY and CDR2 FYNNEI. The CDR3, as DNA: TGTGCCAGCACGGACAGCATGAACACTGAAGCTTTCTTT. Amino acids: CASTDSMNTEAFF.

This chain joins TRBV27 and TRBJ2-7; 7 nucleotides match TRBD1. Germline-derived CDR1 and CDR2 are MNHEY and SMNVEV (reference sequence). With 2 bases clipped from V and 5 bases from J, the junction kept 6 bases outside the gene matches. The CDR3 spans 14 residues. In nucleotides, the CDR3 is TGTGCCAGCAGTTTAAGACAGGGAAACCACGAGCAGTACTTC. As protein: CASSLRQGNHEQYF.

This chain uses TRBV10-3 with TRBJ1-2, with 10 bases fitting TRBD1. Germline CDR1 is ENHRY and CDR2 is SYGVKD. V lost 5 bases to trimming and J lost 10 bases; unmatched junction nucleotides: 7. The CDR3 runs 13 residues. CDR3 sequence: CAISPGQGLYYTF. In nucleotides, the CDR3 is TGTGCCATCAGTCCGGGACAGGGGTTGTACTACACCTTC.

The gene calls are TRBV3-1 (or the pseudogene TRBV3-2) and TRBJ2-3; perhaps TRBD1 as D (5 bases). The CDR3 consists of 18 residues. Germline CDR1 LGHDT, CDR2 YNNKEL (reference sequence). Trimming removed 2 bases at V and 0 bases at J, with 18 bases between. CDR3 in amino acids: CASSQMGLWGTSTDTQYF. DNA for the CDR3: TGTGCCAGCAGCCAAATGGGTCTTTGGGGCACTAGCACAGATACGCAGTATTTT.

This clone appeared once. J is TRBJ1-4 and V is TRBV6-5; 9 nucleotides agree with TRBD1. With 2 bases clipped from V and 7 bases from J, the junction kept 8 bases outside the gene matches. There are 16 residues in the CDR3. The germline gives CDR1 MNHEY, CDR2 SVGAGI. CDR3 nucleotide sequence: TGTGCCAGCAGTTACGGGACAGGGAGTAAAGCTGAAAAACTGTTTTTT. The encoded protein is CASSYGTGSKAEKLFF.

The V and J genes are TRBV4-1 and TRBJ2-3; the match to TRBD1 covers 8 bases. CDR3 length: 16 residues. CDR1 is MGHRA, CDR2 YSYEKL, per germline. V lost 4 bases and J lost 2; bases outside the gene matches: 8. The CDR3 is CASSPGTGQDTDTQYF. The CDR3, as DNA: TGCGCCAGCAGCCCCGGTACGGGACAGGACACAGATACGCAGTATTTT.

This chain connects TRBV15 to TRBJ1-2; 8 positions agree with TRBD1. The V gene end was trimmed by 0 bases and the J gene end by 6 bases; junction bases not matched to a gene: 6. CDR3 length: 15 amino acids. Germline V gene lookup returns CDR1 LNHNV and CDR2 YYDKDF (reference sequence). The DNA for the CDR3 is TGTGCCACCAGCAGAGAGGGGCAGGGGGCTAATGGCTACACCTTC. It translates to CATSREGQGANGYTF. The full variable domain, rest sourced from reference TRBV15 and TRBJ1-2, is DAMVIQNPRYQVTQFGKPVTLSCSQTLNHNVMYWYQQKSSQAPKLLFHYYDKDFNNEADTPDNFQSRRPNTSFCFLDIRSPGLGDTAMYLCATSREGQGANGYTFGSGTRLTVV.

V and J are TRBV3-1 (or the pseudogene TRBV3-2) and TRBJ1-1; 7 bases match TRBD1. The CDR3 runs 12 residues. Germline V CDR1 and CDR2: LGHDT, YNNKEL (reference sequence). V lost 4 bases, J lost 8 bases, and 4 bases stayed unmatched. CDR3 sequence reads: CASSLSGQEAFF. The CDR3 nucleotides read TGTGCCAGCAGCCTATCGGGACAGGAAGCTTTCTTT.

The chain combines TRBV11-2 with TRBJ1-6; TRBD1 matches 7 bases. This CDR3 has 17 residues. Losses at the gene ends were 5 bases for V and 0 bases for J; bases not matched to a gene: 7. Germline values: CDR1 SGHAT, CDR2 FQNNGV. DNA for the CDR3: TGTGCCAGCAGCGCCGGGACAGTGAGCTCCTATAATTCACCCCTCCACTTT. Protein product: CASSAGTVSSYNSPLHF.

The chain is built from TRBV2 and TRBJ1-1; 8 bases are shared with TRBD1. Trimming took 6 bases from V and 4 from J; bases not matched to a gene: 7. The CDR3 is 14 residues long. Per the germline V gene, CDR1 is SNHLY and CDR2 is FYNNEI. CDR3 loop: CASSYWTGSTEAFF. The CDR3 bases are TGTGCCAGCAGCTACTGGACAGGGTCCACTGAAGCTTTCTTT.

This clone was observed a single time. The chain couples TRBV27 to TRBJ2-5; unclear D gene. Germline loops: CDR1 MNHEY, CDR2 SMNVEV (reference sequence). This CDR3 has 12 residues. Trimming took 2 bases from V and 7 from J, leaving 8 bases between them. The CDR3 sequence is CASSLIGGTQYF. The CDR3 coding sequence is TGTGCCAGCAGTTTAATAGGCGGGACCCAGTACTTC.

This sequence joins TRBV19 and TRBJ1-5; TRBD1 matches at 9 bases. The CDR3 sequence is 18 residues long. V lost 5 bases to trimming and J lost 0 bases; unmatched junction nucleotides: 11. The germline gives CDR1 LNHDA, CDR2 SQIVND (reference sequence). CDR3 in amino acids: CASSYGTGWSNSNQPQHF. CDR3 DNA sequence: TGTGCCAGTAGTTACGGGACAGGGTGGTCCAATAGCAATCAGCCCCAGCATTTT.

V is TRBV11-3 and J is TRBJ2-1; TRBD1 agrees at 8 bases. Germline lookup yields CDR1 SGHNT and CDR2 YENEEA. There are 14 residues in the CDR3. Germline trimming cut 5 bases from V and 0 bases from J; bases unmatched to any gene: 0. CDR3 in DNA: TGTGCCAGCAGCGGACAGGGCTCCTACAATGAGCAGTTCTTC. This codes for CASSGQGSYNEQFF.

The chain is built from TRBV7-8 and TRBJ1-5; TRBD1 might be the D (5 bases). V was pared by 5 bases and J by 9 bases, with 26 bases between. The CDR3 totals 17 residues. Germline CDR1 SGHVS, CDR2 FQNEAQ. CDR3 amino acids: CASSPRSPSDISRPQHF. DNA of the CDR3: TGTGCCAGCAGCCCCAGAAGTCCCTCGGACATCAGCCGGCCCCAGCATTTT.

This chain links TRBV30 with TRBJ1-2; D gene uncertain. The V gene's germline CDR1 is GTSNPN and CDR2 SVGIG (reference sequence). V was pared by 3 bases and J by 5 bases, with 13 bases between. This CDR3 region has 13 residues. The CDR3 is CAWRRDTGYGYTF. For the CDR3, the DNA is TGTGCCTGGAGGAGGGATACGGGGTATGGCTACACCTTC.

The chain carries TRBV18 and TRBJ2-3; D may be TRBD2 (6 bases). V was pared by 3 bases and J by 2 bases, with 9 bases between. Germline assignment: CDR1 KGHSH and CDR2 LQKENI. CDR3 length equals 14 residues. DNA of the CDR3: TGTGCCAGCTCACCGGACTACCCCACAGATACGCAGTATTTT. Amino acid sequence: CASSPDYPTDTQYF.

In DNA, the CDR3 is TGCGCCAGCAGTTCGCCGGAAGGGGGCAGCTTGAACACTGAAGCTTTCTTT. Translating gives CASSSPEGGSLNTEAFF. The chain has TRBV5-1 and TRBJ1-1; 7 positions match TRBD1. This CDR3 region has 17 residues. V shed 5 bases, J shed 0 bases, and the junction held 13 bases outside the gene matches. CDR1 and CDR2 (germline): SGHRS, YFSETQ.

The rearrangement links TRBV20-1 to TRBJ2-4, with D maybe TRBD1 (6 bases). V was pared by 3 bases and J by 12 bases, with 27 bases between. Per the germline V gene, CDR1 is DFQATT and CDR2 is SNEGSKA (reference sequence). The CDR3 extends over 16 amino acids. CDR3 loop: CSASFGTSPHILRQYF. CDR3 sequence (DNA): TGCAGTGCTAGTTTCGGGACAAGTCCCCACATTTTGCGTCAGTACTTC.

This clone was counted between two and nine times. The V call is TRBV12-5, the J call TRBJ1-6; tentative D call: TRBD1 (5 bases). From germline, CDR1 is LGHNT and CDR2 FRNRAP. V gave up 4 bases and J gave up 8 bases, with 12 bases separating them. The CDR3 covers 14 residues. Here the CDR3 DNA reads TGTGCTAGTGGTTGGGTAGGGGCTGATTCACCCCTCCACTTT. This gives the protein CASGWVGADSPLHF.

The chain employs TRBV27 and TRBJ2-3, with TRBD2 as a possible D gene (5 bases). The V and J ends lost 0 bases and 1 base respectively, with 14 bases between them. The CDR3 extends over 17 amino acids. CDR1 MNHEY and CDR2 SMNVEV come from the germline V gene (reference sequence). The CDR3 loop is CASSLSLGALGTDTQYF. The CDR3 nucleotides read TGTGCCAGCAGTTTATCGTTGGGAGCCCTAGGCACAGATACGCAGTATTTT.

The rearrangement links TRBV4-1 to TRBJ1-5; 9 bases agree with TRBD1. This CDR3 comprises 16 residues. V gave up 6 bases and J gave up 6 bases; unmatched junction bases: 12. Germline V gives CDR1 MGHRA, CDR2 YSYEKL. The CDR3 sequence: CASSSGTGPIVQPQHF. The DNA of the CDR3 is TGCGCCAGCAGTTCCGGGACAGGGCCAATTGTTCAGCCCCAGCATTTT.

The chain recombines TRBV2 with TRBJ2-2; the match to TRBD1 covers 7 bases. With 7 bases clipped from V and 6 bases from J, the junction kept 5 bases outside the gene matches. The CDR3 consists of 13 residues. Looked up from germline, CDR1 is SNHLY and CDR2 is FYNNEI. The CDR3 sequence: CASKNTGAGELFF. CDR3 bases: TGTGCCAGCAAAAATACAGGGGCCGGGGAGCTGTTTTTT.

The V gene is TRBV9, the J gene TRBJ1-1, with D hard to call. This CDR3 has 14 amino acids. Germline CDR1 reads SGDLS; CDR2 reads YYNGEE. V was cut by 4 bases and J by 2 bases, with 12 bases left in between. The CDR3 DNA reads as TGTGCCAGCAGCTCGGGAAATTTAAACACTGAAGCTTTCTTT. Residues: CASSSGNLNTEAFF.

The J gene is TRBJ1-2, the V gene TRBV19; 9 nucleotides align to TRBD1. The junction had 8 bases not matched to a gene; V was cut back by 7 bases and J by 5 bases. This CDR3 has 14 residues. The germline V gene has CDR1 LNHDA and CDR2 SQIVND (reference sequence). DNA for the CDR3: TGTGCCAGTATTGCCCGAGGGACAGGGTATGGCTACACCTTC. It translates to CASIARGTGYGYTF.

The J gene is TRBJ2-3, the V gene TRBV18; D is possibly TRBD2 (6 bases). The ends were cut back, 6 bases at V and 6 bases at J, with 13 bases in the middle. This CDR3 region has 13 residues. Germline CDR1 is KGHSH and CDR2 is LQKENI. CDR3 DNA sequence: TGTGCCAGCTCCCCCCGACTAGGGGATACGCAGTATTTT. This codes for CASSPRLGDTQYF. The full variable domain, with the rest looked up from reference TRBV18 and TRBJ2-3, is NAGVMQNPRHLVRRRGQEARLRCSPMKGHSHVYWYRQLPEEGLKFMVYLQKENIIDESGMPKERFSAEFPKEGPSILRIQQVVRGDSAAYFCASSPRLGDTQYFGPGTRLTVL.

This chain uses TRBV15 with TRBJ1-5; D possibly corresponds to TRBD1 (6 bases). CDR1 and CDR2 from the germline V gene are LNHNV and YYDKDF (reference sequence). This CDR3 is 16 amino acids long. V was trimmed by 3 bases and J by 4 bases, leaving 16 bases between them. CDR3 in amino acids: CATSSRSGTQNQPQHF. CDR3 coding DNA: TGTGCCACCAGCAGCCGTTCCGGGACACAAAATCAGCCCCAGCATTTT.

The chain recombines TRBV19 with TRBJ2-2, with TRBD1 matching 11 bases. Germline V gene sequence: CDR1 LNHDA, CDR2 SQIVND (reference sequence). The CDR3 loop spans 14 amino acids. Trimming at V came to 4 bases and at J to 7 bases, leaving 2 bases not matched to a gene. This CDR3 is CASSTDRGLGELFF. Here the CDR3 DNA reads TGTGCCAGTAGTACGGACAGGGGGCTCGGGGAGCTGTTTTTT.

The chain carries TRBV5-1 and TRBJ1-1; TRBD1 might be the D (6 bases). Germline-derived CDR1 and CDR2 are SGHRS and YFSETQ. This CDR3 comprises 13 residues. V was pared by 3 bases and J by 3 bases, with 9 bases between. CDR3 protein: CASSSAGDTEAFF. The CDR3 nucleotides are TGCGCCAGCAGCTCGGCAGGGGACACTGAAGCTTTCTTT.

The genes are TRBV19 and TRBJ2-2; TRBD2 might be the D (6 bases). Germline V gene sequence: CDR1 LNHDA, CDR2 SQIVND (reference sequence). This CDR3 is 13 amino acids long. Trimming left V 10 bases short and J 2 bases short, with 11 bases between. The CDR3 loop reads CATGTHNTGELFF. For the CDR3, the DNA is TGTGCCACCGGGACTCATAACACCGGGGAGCTGTTTTTT.